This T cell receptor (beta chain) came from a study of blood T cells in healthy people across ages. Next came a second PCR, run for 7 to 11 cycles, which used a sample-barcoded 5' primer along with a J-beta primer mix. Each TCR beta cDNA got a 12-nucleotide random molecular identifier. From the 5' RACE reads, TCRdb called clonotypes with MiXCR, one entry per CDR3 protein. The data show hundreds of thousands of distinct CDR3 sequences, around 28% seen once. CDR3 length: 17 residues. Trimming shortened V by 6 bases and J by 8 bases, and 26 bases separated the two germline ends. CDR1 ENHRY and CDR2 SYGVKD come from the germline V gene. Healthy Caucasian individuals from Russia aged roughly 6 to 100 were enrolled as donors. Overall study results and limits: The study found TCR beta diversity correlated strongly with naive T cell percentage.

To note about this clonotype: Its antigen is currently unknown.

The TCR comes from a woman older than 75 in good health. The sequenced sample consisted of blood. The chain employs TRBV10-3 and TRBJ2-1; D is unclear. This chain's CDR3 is CAIRPAPGRHKTYEQFF. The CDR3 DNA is TGTGCCATCAGGCCCGCCCCGGGTAGGCATAAAACCTATGAGCAGTTCTTC.